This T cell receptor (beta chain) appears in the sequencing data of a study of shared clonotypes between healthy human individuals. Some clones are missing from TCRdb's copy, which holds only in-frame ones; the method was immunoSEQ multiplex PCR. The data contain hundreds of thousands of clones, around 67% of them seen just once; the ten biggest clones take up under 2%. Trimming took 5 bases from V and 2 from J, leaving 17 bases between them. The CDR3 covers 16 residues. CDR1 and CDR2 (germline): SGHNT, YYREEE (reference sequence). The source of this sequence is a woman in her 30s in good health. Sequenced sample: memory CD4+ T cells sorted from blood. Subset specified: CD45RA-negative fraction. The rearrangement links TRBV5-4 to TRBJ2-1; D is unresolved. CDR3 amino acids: CASSYDADLTYNEQFF. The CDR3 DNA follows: TGTGCCAGCAGTTACGACGCGGACCTCACCTACAATGAGCAGTTCTTC.